These 32 T cell receptor beta chains were all obtained from the same sample, sequenced in a study of vaccination and CD4 T cells after COVID-19. At the Johns Hopkins FTIC core, DNA taken from cultured CD4+ T cells was sequenced by way of the Oncomine TCR Beta short-read assay. Using its own MiXCR run on the PCR reads, TCRdb lists one record per CDR3 protein. The repertoire consists of over 9,500 distinct CDR3 sequences, with about 48% occurring once and the leading ten covering approximately 20%. No antigen is known for these receptors. Treatment: approximately nine-day PBMC culture with coronavirus spike peptide pools or control peptides (ViraFEST assay). The input for sequencing was cultured CD4+ T cells from blood, taken after SARS-CoV-2 vaccination. The receptors originated from a human donor with COVID-19.

This clonotype was counted only a few times. The V and J genes are TRBV11-3 and TRBJ2-5; 8 positions match TRBD1. The germline V gene has CDR1 SGHNT and CDR2 YENEEA. The CDR3 totals 16 residues. V was clipped by 8 bases and J by 2 bases; unmatched bases: 13. The DNA of the CDR3 is TGTGCCAGCGGCCGAGAGAGGACAGGGAGTCAAGAGACCCAGTACTTC. Protein product: CASGRERTGSQETQYF.

The rearrangement uses TRBV7-8 and TRBJ2-7, with D perhaps matching TRBD2 (6 bases). The germline V gene encodes CDR1 SGHVS and CDR2 FQNEAQ. The CDR3 consists of 14 residues. With 4 bases removed from V and 6 bases from J, the gap between germline ends came to 16 bases. The CDR3, as DNA: TGTGCCAGCAGCTCTCTGGGGGGAAAGGCCGAGCAGTACTTC. Encoded protein: CASSSLGGKAEQYF.

The chain recombines TRBV28 with TRBJ1-1; D not resolved. Germline values: CDR1 MDHEN, CDR2 SYDVKM. This CDR3 is 13 amino acids long. V lost 2 bases, J lost 5 bases, and 9 bases lay in between. CDR3 residues: CASSLRVLTEAFF. As DNA, the CDR3 is TGTGCCAGCAGTTTACGGGTGTTAACTGAAGCTTTCTTT.

This chain links TRBV20-1 with TRBJ2-7, with D perhaps TRBD1 (7 bases). CDR1 and CDR2 (germline): DFQATT, SNEGSKA (reference sequence). Trimming stripped 5 bases from V and 4 bases from J, with 18 bases between. This CDR3 spans 14 amino acids. The CDR3 here is CSADLEGAGYEQYF. Here the CDR3 DNA reads TGCAGTGCTGATCTGGAGGGGGCGGGATACGAGCAGTACTTC.

The chain combines TRBV20-1 with TRBJ1-1; D perhaps matches TRBD1 (5 bases). Germline V CDR1 and CDR2: DFQATT, SNEGSKA (reference sequence). The CDR3 length is 11 residues. Deletions cut 3 bases from V and 6 bases from J, with 8 bases between. The CDR3: CSARAGPEAFF. The DNA for the CDR3 is TGCAGTGCTAGGGCAGGGCCTGAAGCTTTCTTT.

The table lists this clonotype with a few counts. V usage is TRBV20-1 and J usage is TRBJ2-7, with D possibly being TRBD1 (5 bases). Trimming took off 1 base at V and 5 bases at J, with 15 bases between the two ends. This CDR3 is 14 amino acids long. Germline assignment: CDR1 DFQATT and CDR2 SNEGSKA (reference sequence). Here the CDR3 reads CSARVPGSSDEQYF. The CDR3 DNA sequence: TGCAGTGCTAGAGTTCCAGGGTCGAGCGACGAGCAGTACTTC.

The count of this clonotype is one. The DNA for the CDR3 is TGTGCCAGCACCCTCCTACTAGCGGGGCTTCTACATGAGCAGTTCTTC. Protein product: CASTLLLAGLLHEQFF. The chain uses TRBV12-3 or TRBV12-4 and TRBJ2-1; 10 nucleotides align to TRBD2. V gave up 7 bases and J gave up 8 bases; unmatched junction bases: 14. This CDR3 has 16 residues.

This chain uses TRBV11-3 with TRBJ1-2; a weak D match, TRBD1 (5 bases). Trimming shortened V by 5 bases and J by 0 bases, and 13 bases separated the two germline ends. Germline V gives CDR1 SGHNT, CDR2 YENEEA. The CDR3 contains 15 residues. CDR3 bases: TGTGCCAGCAGCATAAGGACAACTACTAACTATGGCTACACCTTC. Amino acid sequence: CASSIRTTTNYGYTF.

The V and J genes are TRBV20-1 and TRBJ2-3, with no clear D. This CDR3 has 12 residues. Looked up from germline, CDR1 is DFQATT and CDR2 is SNEGSKA (reference sequence). Trimming stripped 3 bases from V and 2 bases from J, with 6 bases between. The CDR3 nucleotides read TGCAGTGCTAGTCGAGACACAGATACGCAGTATTTT. This codes for CSASRDTDTQYF.

The chain uses TRBV7-9 and TRBJ2-3; 8 bases map to TRBD1. The junction had 12 bases not matched to a gene; V was cut back by 5 bases and J by 8 bases. CDR1 is SEHNR and CDR2 is FQNEAQ in the germline V gene (reference sequence). The CDR3 runs 15 residues. DNA for the CDR3: TGTGCCAGCAGCCGTGGACAGGGCACCCCGGGTACGCAGTATTTT. Protein: CASSRGQGTPGTQYF.

In its sample, this clonotype was seen a few times. The chain employs TRBV6-5 and TRBJ2-7; no firm D call. The CDR3 is made up of 14 amino acids. The germline CDR1 and CDR2 sequences are MNHEY and SVGAGI. V lost 0 bases and J 7 bases, leaving 13 bases between the germline ends. This CDR3 reads CASSYSNKYGEQYF. The CDR3 DNA sequence: TGTGCCAGCAGTTACTCAAATAAGTATGGAGAGCAGTACTTC.

In this sample, this clonotype turned up once. This chain links TRBV12-3 or TRBV12-4 with TRBJ1-5; possible D gene TRBD1, 5 bases. The CDR3 is 17 amino acids. Trimming took off 1 base at V and 4 bases at J, with 17 bases between the two ends. The DNA for the CDR3 is TGTGCCAGCAGTTTAGAGTTCGGGGGAGCAGGGAATCAGCCCCAGCATTTT. Translating it yields CASSLEFGGAGNQPQHF.

The chain couples TRBV20-1 to TRBJ1-6, with 11 bases that match TRBD1. The trim removed 3 bases at V and 1 base at J, leaving 5 bases unmatched. The length of the CDR3 is 17 residues. CDR1 and CDR2 (germline): DFQATT, SNEGSKA (reference sequence). The CDR3 region has the DNA TGCAGTGCTAGGGGACAGGGGGGTTTTTCCTATAATTCACCCCTCCACTTT. It yields the protein CSARGQGGFSYNSPLHF.

The chain is built from TRBV20-1 and TRBJ1-4, with a weak D call TRBD1 (5 bases). The CDR3 extends over 13 amino acids. Germline assignment: CDR1 DFQATT and CDR2 SNEGSKA (reference sequence). V shed 6 bases and J shed 10 bases, with 18 bases lying between them. CDR3 loop: CSAPAEPGGKLFF. The CDR3 coding sequence is TGCAGTGCGCCCGCGGAGCCCGGGGGAAAACTGTTTTTT.

This clonotype showed up just a few times. The V gene is TRBV10-1, the J gene TRBJ1-1; the D gene is possibly TRBD1 (5 bases). The germline CDR1 and CDR2 sequences are WNHNN and SYGVQD (reference sequence). V lost 7 bases and J 0 bases, leaving 9 bases between the germline ends. The CDR3 runs 13 residues. The CDR3 reads CASKEGLNTEAFF. The CDR3 DNA follows: TGCGCCAGCAAGGAGGGGTTGAACACTGAAGCTTTCTTT.

The V call is TRBV18, the J call TRBJ1-2; no definite D call. The germline V and J ends were trimmed by 3 bases and 0 bases, with 14 bases remaining between them. The CDR3 extends over 16 amino acids. The germline CDR1 and CDR2 sequences are KGHSH and LQKENI. CDR3 sequence: CASSPVDGGTNYGYTF. In nucleotides, the CDR3 is TGTGCCAGCTCACCGGTGGACGGAGGCACTAACTATGGCTACACCTTC. Full variable domain (remainder filled in from reference TRBV18 and TRBJ1-2): NAGVMQNPRHLVRRRGQEARLRCSPMKGHSHVYWYRQLPEEGLKFMVYLQKENIIDESGMPKERFSAEFPKEGPSILRIQQVVRGDSAAYFCASSPVDGGTNYGYTFGSGTRLTVV.

This clonotype occurred a few times. The chain uses TRBV24-1 and TRBJ2-1, with 10 nucleotides matching TRBD2. After removal of 3 bases from V and 8 bases from J, the junction contained 3 bases not matched to a gene. Per germline, CDR1 KGHDR and CDR2 SFDVKD. The CDR3 has 14 residues. The chain's CDR3 is CATSDTGTSDEQFF. The CDR3 coding sequence is TGTGCCACCAGTGATACCGGGACTAGCGATGAGCAGTTCTTC.

This clonotype was seen a few times. The chain has TRBV6-1 and TRBJ1-5; D is unresolved. V gave up 2 bases and J gave up 3 bases, with 11 bases separating them. This CDR3 contains 15 residues. Germline CDR1 is MNHNS and CDR2 is SASEGT. The CDR3 sequence: CASSEYYGNNQPQHF. The CDR3 DNA follows: TGTGCCAGCAGTGAATATTACGGAAACAATCAGCCCCAGCATTTT.

In its sample, this clonotype was seen a few times. The chain joins TRBV20-1 to TRBJ1-6, with D tentatively TRBD1 (5 bases). The CDR3 has 14 amino acids. Trimming left V 2 bases short and J 8 bases short, with 13 bases between. Germline CDR1 DFQATT, CDR2 SNEGSKA (reference sequence). For the CDR3, the DNA is TGCAGTGCTAGATTGCAGGGCCCTGATTCACCCCTCCACTTT. Amino acids: CSARLQGPDSPLHF.

The chain has TRBV18 and TRBJ1-5; D is possibly TRBD1 (5 bases). The V gene lost 6 bases and the J gene lost 4 bases, with 19 bases spanning the gap. The germline gives CDR1 KGHSH, CDR2 LQKENI. This CDR3 is 16 amino acids long. CDR3 DNA sequence: TGTGCCAGCTCGGTAGCGTCCCCGACAGATAATCAGCCCCAGCATTTT. Encoded protein: CASSVASPTDNQPQHF.

This clonotype was found a few times. This chain connects TRBV6-1 to TRBJ1-6; TRBD1 matches 10 bases. J lost 5 bases, V lost 5 bases, and 3 bases had no gene match. Germline-derived CDR1 and CDR2 are MNHNS and SASEGT. This CDR3 has 15 amino acids. The CDR3 DNA reads as TGTGCCAGCAGTAAGGGACAGGGGAATAATTCACCCCTCCACTTT. This codes for CASSKGQGNNSPLHF.

This clonotype was seen a handful of times. The rearrangement joins TRBV7-8 to TRBJ1-1; tentatively, D is TRBD1 (6 bases). CDR3 length equals 16 residues. Trimming shortened V by 2 bases and J by 0 bases, and 13 bases separated the two germline ends. Germline V gene sequence: CDR1 SGHVS, CDR2 FQNEAQ. CDR3 DNA: TGTGCCAGCAGCTTACGGGGGGGCTGGGTGAACACTGAAGCTTTCTTT. Translating gives CASSLRGGWVNTEAFF.

This clonotype has just a few counts. The rearrangement uses TRBV19 and TRBJ2-5; TRBD1 agrees at 8 bases. V lost 5 bases to trimming and J lost 3 bases; unmatched junction nucleotides: 2. The CDR3 has 13 residues. The germline V gene encodes CDR1 LNHDA and CDR2 SQIVND (reference sequence). The DNA of the CDR3 is TGTGCCAGTAGTTGGACAGGGAAAGAGACCCAGTACTTC. This gives the protein CASSWTGKETQYF.

The chain has TRBV7-2 and TRBJ1-3; the D is unclear. V shed 1 base and J shed 4 bases, with 8 bases lying between them. This CDR3 has 14 amino acids. CDR1 and CDR2 from the germline V gene are SGHTA and FQGNSA. CDR3 DNA sequence: TGTGCCAGCAGCTTAGGGGTGTGGGGAAACACCATATATTTT. This encodes CASSLGVWGNTIYF.

J is TRBJ1-1 and V is TRBV30; D is unresolved. Trimming took 3 bases from V and 3 from J, leaving 17 bases between them. From germline, CDR1 is GTSNPN and CDR2 SVGIG (reference sequence). This CDR3 comprises 15 residues. CDR3 coding DNA: TGTGCCTGGAGGGATCCCGGGCTACATTACACTGAAGCTTTCTTT. Its translation is CAWRDPGLHYTEAFF.

This chain links TRBV20-1 with TRBJ2-7; TRBD1 matches 8 bases. Germline lookup yields CDR1 DFQATT and CDR2 SNEGSKA (reference sequence). This CDR3 region has 14 residues. With 6 bases clipped from V and 3 bases from J, the junction kept 10 bases outside the gene matches. CDR3 residues: CSAIGQGSYYEQYF. The CDR3 nucleotides are TGCAGTGCCATAGGACAGGGTTCATACTACGAGCAGTACTTC.

This clonotype was seen only a few times. The rearrangement links TRBV7-6 to TRBJ2-1; D remains ambiguous. V was pared by 1 base and J by 7 bases, with 2 bases between. CDR1 SGHVS and CDR2 FNYEAQ come from the germline V gene. CDR3 length: 11 amino acids. This CDR3 is CASSLGNEQFF. CDR3 in DNA: TGTGCCAGCAGCTTAGGAAATGAGCAGTTCTTC.

V and J are TRBV15 and TRBJ2-6; 8 positions agree with TRBD1. CDR1 and CDR2 from the germline V gene are LNHNV and YYDKDF (reference sequence). The CDR3 is 16 amino acids. V was pared by 5 bases and J by 3 bases, with 6 bases of the junction left unmatched. The CDR3 loop reads CATSEGTGVGANVLTF. CDR3 bases: TGTGCCACCAGCGAAGGGACAGGCGTTGGGGCCAACGTCCTGACTTTC.

This clonotype has just a few counts. The CDR3 protein is CASSYPPFPRGETQYF. The CDR3 DNA reads TGTGCCAGCAGTTATCCCCCGTTCCCCCGGGGTGAGACCCAGTACTTC. The chain carries TRBV2 and TRBJ2-5; D may be TRBD2 (5 bases). The CDR3 totals 16 residues. CDR1 SNHLY and CDR2 FYNNEI come from the germline V gene. The V gene lost 5 bases and the J gene lost 5 bases, with 21 bases spanning the gap.

This chain links TRBV19 with TRBJ2-3; 9 nucleotides align to TRBD2. The V gene end was trimmed by 4 bases and the J gene end by 2 bases; junction bases not matched to a gene: 13. The germline V gene encodes CDR1 LNHDA and CDR2 SQIVND (reference sequence). This CDR3 has 18 residues. The CDR3 bases are TGTGCCAGTAGTAGGGGGCCGGGGACTAGCAGACTCACAGATACGCAGTATTTT. This codes for CASSRGPGTSRLTDTQYF.

The chain is built from TRBV20-1 and TRBJ2-7; no firm D call. Germline V gene sequence: CDR1 DFQATT, CDR2 SNEGSKA (reference sequence). Trimming took 6 bases from V and 7 from J, leaving 13 bases between them. The CDR3 has 11 residues. CDR3 sequence: CSATLLREQYF. CDR3 nucleotide sequence: TGCAGTGCGACTCTCCTCCGGGAGCAGTACTTC.

The rearrangement links TRBV7-8 to TRBJ1-6; D might be TRBD1 (5 bases). The ends were cut back, 1 base at V and 6 bases at J, with 7 bases in the middle. In germline, CDR1 is SGHVS, CDR2 FQNEAQ. The CDR3 is 14 residues long. The DNA of the CDR3 is TGTGCCAGCAGCTTAGAGACAGTTAATTCACCCCTCCACTTT. This codes for CASSLETVNSPLHF.